This T cell receptor beta chain was obtained from a study of blood T cell repertoires in COVID-19. About the study: Sites in the United States, Italy and Spain provided acute and convalescent COVID-19 samples. Sources were T cells, B-cell-depleted T cells, or PBMCs; the material itself was cDNA or gDNA.

Authors' analysis steps: Scientists estimated how many nucleated cells there were by amplifying reference gene primers. The method was immunoSEQ multiplex PCR; TCRdb's version includes in-frame clones alone and lacks a portion of them. V and J calls and clone size are given by that table; D and trimming were obtained from the DNA. The table includes about 260,000 clones, 83% detected once. This CDR3 has 20 amino acids. After removal of 4 bases from V and 0 bases from J, the junction contained 17 bases not matched to a gene. Germline values: CDR1 SNHLY, CDR2 FYNNEI. This clone has just one count. The genes are TRBV2 and TRBJ1-4, with TRBD1 matching 7 bases. The sequencing sample was made of peripheral blood. The source is a woman aged 45-65 years who had recovered from COVID-19. CDR3 sequence reads: CASSGQSGDSLRTTNEKLFF. CDR3 nucleotide sequence: TGTGCCAGCAGTGGACAGTCAGGGGACAGTTTACGAACAACTAATGAAAAACTGTTTTTT.